This is a list of T cell receptor beta chains from one sample in a study of T cell responses to AZD1222 COVID-19 vaccine. The protocol was immunoSEQ multiplex PCR, while the TCRdb copy is restricted to in-frame clones and leaves out a portion. The sample lists roughly 110,000 clones, roughly 87% occurring once. Here the sequenced sample was peripheral blood, taken 28 days after the second AZD1222 dose. The receptor set was obtained from an adult who received the AZD1222 COVID-19 vaccine. Both conserved end residues are part of each CDR3. Each record gives: V gene, D gene, J gene, clone size, CDR3 DNA, CDR3 protein. A D gene is named only where the DNA matches it firmly. The size field is filled for only some rows; it gives once, few, many or a size class.

TRBV9	-	TRBJ2-1	-	TGTGCCAGCAGCGGATCCCAGCGGAATGAGCAGTTCTTC	CASSGSQRNEQFF
TRBV7-2	-	TRBJ1-5	-	TGTGCCAGCAGCCGTACCGGACAGAAAAATCAGCCCCAGCATTTT	CASSRTGQKNQPQHF
TRBV5-3	-	TRBJ1-6	once	TGTGCCAGAAGCCGACAGGATCTTTGTGGTTCACCCCTCCACTTT	CARSRQDLCGSPLHF
TRBV12-5	-	TRBJ1-1	few	TGTGCTAGTGGTCTGGTGGCAGCAGCTTTCTTT	CASGLVAAAFF
TRBV15	TRBD2	TRBJ2-2	once	TGTGCCACCAGCAGAGACGCTAGCGGGGGGGCCGCCGGGGAGCTGTTTTTT	CATSRDASGGAAGELFF
TRBV27	-	TRBJ1-3	-	TGTGCCAGCAGGACGGGAGGGGGGGGCTCTGGAAACACCATATATTTT	CASRTGGGGSGNTIYF
TRBV15	-	TRBJ1-1	-	TGTGCCACCAGCAGCGGAGGGAACAGGGATTTGATCTTT	CATSSGGNRDLIF
TRBV2	-	TRBJ1-2	-	TGTGCCAGCAGTGTGGGGTGGTACTATGGCTACACCTTC	CASSVGWYYGYTF
TRBV4-2	-	TRBJ2-5	-	TGTGCCAGCAGCCAAGAGGCCCGGGCTGGAGAGACCCAGTACTTC	CASSQEARAGETQYF
TRBV27	-	TRBJ2-1	-	TGTGCCAGCAGCCCTACCTCCGGGGTATTAATCTCCTACAATGAGCAGTTCTTC	CASSPTSGVLISYNEQFF
TRBV10-3	-	TRBJ2-1	-	TGTGCCATCAGTGAGTTGGGGGCAAACAATGAGCAGTTCTTC	CAISELGANNEQFF
TRBV12-3/TRBV12-4	TRBD1	TRBJ2-1	-	TGTGCCAGCAGTTCCTCACAGGGGGGTGAGCAGTTCTTC	CASSSSQGGEQFF
TRBV5-1	-	TRBJ2-7	-	TGCGCCAGCAGTGCCGACAATGCGTTCTCCGAGCAGTACTTC	CASSADNAFSEQYF
TRBV9	-	TRBJ2-3	once	TGTGCCAGCAGCGTATCAGGGCGCACAGATACGCAGTATTTT	CASSVSGRTDTQYF
TRBV27	-	TRBJ1-6	-	TGTGCCAGCACCTCGGGGGAATCCTATAATTCACCCCTCCACTTT	CASTSGESYNSPLHF
TRBV19	TRBD2	TRBJ2-3	-	TGTGCCAGTACACGTAGCGGGGGGGGAACAGATACGCAGTATTTT	CASTRSGGGTDTQYF
TRBV19	TRBD1	TRBJ1-1	-	TGTGCCAGTAGTATAGCCAACAGGGGGGCGGGCACTGAAGCTTTCTTT	CASSIANRGAGTEAFF
TRBV9	-	TRBJ2-3	once	TGTGCCAGCAGCGTAGGGCCAGATACGCAGTATTTT	CASSVGPDTQYF
TRBV5-1	TRBD1	TRBJ2-6	-	TGCGCCAGCAGCTCTGGGACAGGGCCTTCTGGGGCCAACGTCCTGACTTTC	CASSSGTGPSGANVLTF
TRBV12-5	-	TRBJ2-3	-	TGTGCTAGTGGTTTGGTTCAGGGTTACACAGATACGCAGTATTTT	CASGLVQGYTDTQYF
TRBV11-2	-	TRBJ1-2	-	TGTGCCAGCAGCTCCTCGAGAGACTATGGCTACACCTTC	CASSSSRDYGYTF
TRBV7-9	-	TRBJ1-5	-	TGTGCCAGCAGCTTAGTGGGGGCGGCTCAGCCCCAGCATTTT	CASSLVGAAQPQHF
TRBV18	-	TRBJ2-7	-	TGTGCCAGCTCACCTCGGGACATAGCCTACGAGCAGTACTTC	CASSPRDIAYEQYF
TRBV6-2/TRBV6-3	-	TRBJ1-1	-	TGTGCCAGCAGTTACGGGGGTACGAACACTGAAGCTTTCTTT	CASSYGGTNTEAFF
TRBV18	-	TRBJ2-5	-	TGTGCCAGCTCACCTTTCGGGGCGGGCAACCAAGAGACCCAGTACTTC	CASSPFGAGNQETQYF
TRBV6-5	TRBD1	TRBJ1-1	few	TGTGCCAGCAGTTTCAACAGGGGCGAAACTGAAGCTTTCTTT	CASSFNRGETEAFF
TRBV13	-	TRBJ2-4	once	TGTGCCAGCAGCTTATGGGGGACCGCCAAAAACATTCAGTACTTC	CASSLWGTAKNIQYF
TRBV25-1	-	TRBJ1-4	-	TGTGCCAGCAGCGCCTGGGCGAGACTTGATAATGAAAAACTGTTTTTT	CASSAWARLDNEKLFF
TRBV11-3	TRBD1	TRBJ2-7	-	TGTGCCAGCGGGACAGGGGAATCCTACGAGCAGTACTTC	CASGTGESYEQYF
TRBV5-1	TRBD1	TRBJ1-6	-	TGCGCCAGCAGCACGGAAGGGACAGGCCAATCTAATTCACCCCTCCACTTT	CASSTEGTGQSNSPLHF
TRBV6-6	TRBD1	TRBJ1-1	-	TGTGCCAGCAGTGCCGGGACAGGGTACGTCACTGAAGCTTTCTTT	CASSAGTGYVTEAFF
TRBV30	-	TRBJ1-5	once	TGTGCCTGGAGCGGGAGCGGTGATCAGCCCCAGCATTTT	CAWSGSGDQPQHF
TRBV11-2	-	TRBJ1-5	-	TGTGCCAGCAGCTTAGAAAGGGCCCAGCCCCAGCATTTT	CASSLERAQPQHF
TRBV14	TRBD2	TRBJ2-2	-	TGTGCCAGCAGCTCGACGACGACTAGCTGGTCCGGGGAGCTGTTTTTT	CASSSTTTSWSGELFF
TRBV12-3/TRBV12-4	-	TRBJ1-2	-	TGTGCCAGCAGGGTTACAGGAGCCGCTAACTACACCTTC	CASRVTGAANYTF
TRBV7-2	-	TRBJ1-1	-	TGTGCCAGCAGCCCCCGTCGAGGGCACGCTGAAGCTTTCTTT	CASSPRRGHAEAFF
TRBV4-1	TRBD1	TRBJ2-7	-	TGCGCCAGCAGCCAAGGTGGGACAGGGGAAAGATACGAGCAGTACTTC	CASSQGGTGERYEQYF
TRBV5-1	TRBD1	TRBJ1-2	-	TGCGCCAGCAGCCTAATGACAGGGGGAGGAGATGGCTACACCTTC	CASSLMTGGGDGYTF
TRBV27	-	TRBJ2-7	once	TGTGCCAGCAGTTCTGGACAGCCTAGCTCCTACGAGCAGTACTTC	CASSSGQPSSYEQYF
TRBV4-2	-	TRBJ1-1	-	TGTGCCAGCAGCCAACTAAGTAGGGAAGCTTTCTTT	CASSQLSREAFF
TRBV19	-	TRBJ1-1	-	TGTGCCAGTAGGACAACGACGAACACTGAAGCTTTCTTT	CASRTTTNTEAFF
TRBV9	TRBD1	TRBJ2-7	-	TGTGCCAGCAGCGTAGCGGAGGACAGGGCCTACGAGCAGTACTTC	CASSVAEDRAYEQYF
TRBV2	-	TRBJ2-7	-	TGTGCCAGCAGCCTCAGGCAGTACGAGCAGTACTTC	CASSLRQYEQYF
TRBV9	TRBD2	TRBJ2-3	once	TGTGCCAGCAGCACCCAAGCGGGGGTGACAGATACGCAGTATTTT	CASSTQAGVTDTQYF
TRBV27	-	TRBJ1-4	-	TGTGCCAGCAGTTTAGGCCCCAGGAGGACTAATGAAAAACTGTTTTTT	CASSLGPRRTNEKLFF
TRBV5-1	-	TRBJ1-6	-	TGCGCCAGCAGCTTGTATGCAGGGGAGAGTTCACCCCTCCACTTT	CASSLYAGESSPLHF
TRBV6-5	TRBD1	TRBJ1-2	-	TGTGCCAGCAGTTACACGGGGACAGGGGCCGCGAACACCTTC	CASSYTGTGAANTF
TRBV18	-	TRBJ2-5	-	TGTGCCAGCTCACCACCGAGGGGGGGCCTAGGGGAGACCCAGTACTTC	CASSPPRGGLGETQYF
TRBV12-3/TRBV12-4	-	TRBJ1-2	-	TGTGCCAGCACCCGTTTCGGGGTTGACTACACCTTC	CASTRFGVDYTF
TRBV28	-	TRBJ1-1	-	TGTGCCAGCCACCCTCCCGGGGGGGTGAACACTGAAGCTTTCTTT	CASHPPGGVNTEAFF
TRBV7-2	-	TRBJ2-3	-	TGTGCCAGCAGCTTAACGAGATTGGGACACATCACAGATACGCAGTATTTT	CASSLTRLGHITDTQYF
TRBV18	TRBD1	TRBJ1-5	once	TGTGCCAGCTCACCCACGACAGGGGGGGATCAGCCCCAGCATTTT	CASSPTTGGDQPQHF
TRBV9	TRBD1	TRBJ2-3	few	TGTGCCAGCAGCCCCCGAGGGGGCGGCACAGATACGCAGTATTTT	CASSPRGGGTDTQYF
TRBV6-5	TRBD1	TRBJ1-1	once	TGTGCCAGCAACGTAGACAGGGGAGCGCAAGCTTTCTTT	CASNVDRGAQAFF
TRBV19	-	TRBJ1-5	-	TGTGCCAGTAGTCCCCGACGCAATAGCAATCAGCCCCAGCATTTT	CASSPRRNSNQPQHF
TRBV19	-	TRBJ2-2	-	TGTGCCAGTAGTATTTTCCCGACTATAGGCACCGGGGAGCTGTTTTTT	CASSIFPTIGTGELFF
TRBV9	-	TRBJ2-3	once	TGTGCCAGCAGCGTAGCCCCCGTGGATACGCAGTATTTT	CASSVAPVDTQYF
TRBV18	TRBD2	TRBJ2-1	-	TGTGCCAGCTCCCCCGCGGGGGTGGCCTACAATGAGCAGTTCTTC	CASSPAGVAYNEQFF
TRBV7-6	-	TRBJ1-1	-	TGTGCCAGCAGCCCACGAGGAGGACTGAACACTGAAGCTTTCTTT	CASSPRGGLNTEAFF
TRBV5-6	-	TRBJ1-5	-	TGTGCCAGCAGCTTGGGGCAGATTAGCAATCAGCCCCAGCATTTT	CASSLGQISNQPQHF